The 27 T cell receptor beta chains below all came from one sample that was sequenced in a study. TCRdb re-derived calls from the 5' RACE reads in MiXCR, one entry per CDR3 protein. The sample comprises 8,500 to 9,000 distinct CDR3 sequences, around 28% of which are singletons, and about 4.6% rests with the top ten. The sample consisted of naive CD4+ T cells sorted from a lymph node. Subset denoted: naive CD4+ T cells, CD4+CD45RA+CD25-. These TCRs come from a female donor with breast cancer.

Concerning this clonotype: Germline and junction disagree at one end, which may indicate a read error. Here the CDR3 DNA reads TGTGTCAGCAGCTCCCAGAGGGGACAGTACAATGAGCAGTTCTTC. Translated, it gives CVSSSQRGQYNEQFF. The V and J genes are TRBV7-3 and TRBJ2-1; 7 bases agree with TRBD1. Germline CDR1 SGHTA, CDR2 FQGTGA. The CDR3 totals 15 residues.

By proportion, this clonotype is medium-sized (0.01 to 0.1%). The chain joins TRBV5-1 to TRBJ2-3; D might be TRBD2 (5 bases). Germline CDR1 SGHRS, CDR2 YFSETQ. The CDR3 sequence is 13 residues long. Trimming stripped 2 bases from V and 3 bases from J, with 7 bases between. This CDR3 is CASSFPGTDTQYF. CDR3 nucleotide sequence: TGCGCCAGCAGCTTTCCGGGGACAGATACGCAGTATTTT.

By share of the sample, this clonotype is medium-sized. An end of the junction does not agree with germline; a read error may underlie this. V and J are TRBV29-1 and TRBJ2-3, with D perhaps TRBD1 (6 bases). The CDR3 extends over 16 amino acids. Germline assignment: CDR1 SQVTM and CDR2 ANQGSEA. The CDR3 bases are TGCAGCGTCGAAGTACAGGGTATAGCTGGGTTGAATACGCAGTATTTT. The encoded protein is CSVEVQGIAGLNTQYF.

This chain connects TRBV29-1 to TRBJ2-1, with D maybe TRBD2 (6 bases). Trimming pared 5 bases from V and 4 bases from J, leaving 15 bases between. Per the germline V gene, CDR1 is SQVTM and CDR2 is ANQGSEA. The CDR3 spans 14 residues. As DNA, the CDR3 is TGCAGCGTTCCGACTAGTAACCGTTACAATGAGCAGTTCTTC. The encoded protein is CSVPTSNRYNEQFF.

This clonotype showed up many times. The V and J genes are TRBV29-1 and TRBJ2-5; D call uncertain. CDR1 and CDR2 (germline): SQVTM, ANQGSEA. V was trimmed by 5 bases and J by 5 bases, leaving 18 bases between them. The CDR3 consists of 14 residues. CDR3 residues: CSVPPPGSWETQYF. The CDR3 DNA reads TGCAGCGTTCCCCCACCGGGCTCTTGGGAGACCCAGTACTTC.

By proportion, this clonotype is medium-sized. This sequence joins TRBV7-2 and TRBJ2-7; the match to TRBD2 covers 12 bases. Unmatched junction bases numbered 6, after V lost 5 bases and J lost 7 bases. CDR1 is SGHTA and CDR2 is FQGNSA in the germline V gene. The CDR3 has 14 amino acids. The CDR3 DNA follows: TGTGCCAGCAGCCCGCGACTAGCGGGAGAAGAGCAGTACTTC. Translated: CASSPRLAGEEQYF. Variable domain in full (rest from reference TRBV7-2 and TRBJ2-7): GAGVSQSPSNKVTEKGKDVELRCDPISGHTALYWYRQSLGQGLEFLIYFQGNSAPDKSGLPSDRFSAERTGGSVSTLTIQRTQQEDSAVYLCASSPRLAGEEQYFGPGTRLTVT.

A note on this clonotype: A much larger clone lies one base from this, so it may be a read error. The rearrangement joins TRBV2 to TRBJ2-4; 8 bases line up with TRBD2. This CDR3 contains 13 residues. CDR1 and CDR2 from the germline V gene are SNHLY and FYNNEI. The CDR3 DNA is TGTGCCGGCAGTGAGGGACTAGAGGGCATTCAGTACTTC. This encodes CAGSEGLEGIQYF.

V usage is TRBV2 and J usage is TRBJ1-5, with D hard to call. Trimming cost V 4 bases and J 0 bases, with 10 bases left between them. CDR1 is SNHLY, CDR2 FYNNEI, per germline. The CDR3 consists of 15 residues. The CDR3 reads CASSVGYYSNQPQHF. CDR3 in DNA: TGTGCCAGCAGTGTGGGTTACTATAGCAATCAGCCCCAGCATTTT.

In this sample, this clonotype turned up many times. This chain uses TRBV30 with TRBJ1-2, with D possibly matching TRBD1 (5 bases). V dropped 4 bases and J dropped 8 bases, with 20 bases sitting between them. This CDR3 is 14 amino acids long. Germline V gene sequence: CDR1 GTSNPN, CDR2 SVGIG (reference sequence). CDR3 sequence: CAWIAGTRRRGYTF. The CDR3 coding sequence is TGTGCCTGGATTGCCGGGACCAGAAGAAGGGGCTACACCTTC.

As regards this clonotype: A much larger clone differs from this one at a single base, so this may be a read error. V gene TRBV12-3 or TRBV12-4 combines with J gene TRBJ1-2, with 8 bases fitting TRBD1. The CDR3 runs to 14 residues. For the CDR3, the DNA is TGTGCCAACAGTTGGACAGGGATTAACTATGGCTACACCTTC. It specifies CANSWTGINYGYTF.

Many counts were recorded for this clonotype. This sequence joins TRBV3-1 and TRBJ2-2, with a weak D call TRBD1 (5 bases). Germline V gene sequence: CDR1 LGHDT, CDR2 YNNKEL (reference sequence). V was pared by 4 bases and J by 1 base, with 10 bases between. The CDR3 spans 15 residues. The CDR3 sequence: CASSRRTGNTGELFF. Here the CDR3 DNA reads TGTGCCAGCAGCCGGCGAACAGGGAACACCGGGGAGCTGTTTTTT.

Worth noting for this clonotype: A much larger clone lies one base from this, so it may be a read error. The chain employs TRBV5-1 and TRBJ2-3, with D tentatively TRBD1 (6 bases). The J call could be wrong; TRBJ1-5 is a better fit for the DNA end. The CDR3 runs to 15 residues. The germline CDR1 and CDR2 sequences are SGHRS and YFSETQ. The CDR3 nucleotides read TGCGCCAGCAGTTTGGACAGCATTCGCACAGATACGCAGCATTTT. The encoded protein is CASSLDSIRTDTQHF.

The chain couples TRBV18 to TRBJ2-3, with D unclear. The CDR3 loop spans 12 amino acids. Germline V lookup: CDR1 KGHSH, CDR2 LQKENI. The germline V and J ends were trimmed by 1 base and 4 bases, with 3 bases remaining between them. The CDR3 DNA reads TGTGCCAGCTCACCACAGGCAGATACGCAGTATTTT. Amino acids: CASSPQADTQYF.

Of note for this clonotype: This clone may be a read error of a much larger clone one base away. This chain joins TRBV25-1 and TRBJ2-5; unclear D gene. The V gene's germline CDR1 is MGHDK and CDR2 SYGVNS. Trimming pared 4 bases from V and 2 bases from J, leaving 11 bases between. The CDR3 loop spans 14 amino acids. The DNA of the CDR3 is TGTGCCAGCAGTGGCCGGGCCGATCAAGAGACCCAGTACTTC. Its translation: CASSGRADQETQYF.

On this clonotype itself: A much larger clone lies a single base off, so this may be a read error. The CDR3 nucleotides are TGTGCCAGCAGGGTACGGGGATCTTCGAGTGGCTACACCTTC. This gives the protein CASRVRGSSSGYTF. The rearrangement links TRBV28 to TRBJ1-2; D is ambiguous. The CDR3 is made up of 14 amino acids. The germline CDR1 and CDR2 sequences are MDHEN and SYDVKM. V lost 6 bases and J lost 7, with 18 bases in between.

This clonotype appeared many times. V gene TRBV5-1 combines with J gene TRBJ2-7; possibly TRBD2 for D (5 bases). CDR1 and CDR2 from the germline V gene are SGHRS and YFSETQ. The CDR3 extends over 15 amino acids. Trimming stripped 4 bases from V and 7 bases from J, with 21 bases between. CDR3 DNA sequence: TGCGCCAGCAGCAAAGCGCGACCGGGGATTGGGGAGCAGTACTTC. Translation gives CASSKARPGIGEQYF.

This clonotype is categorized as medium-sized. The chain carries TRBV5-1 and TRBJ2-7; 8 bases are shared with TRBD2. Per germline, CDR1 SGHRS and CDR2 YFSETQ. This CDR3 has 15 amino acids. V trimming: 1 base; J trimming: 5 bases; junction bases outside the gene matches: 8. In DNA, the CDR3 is TGCGCCAGCAGCTTGCCCAGCGGGAGTGAAGACGAGCAGTACTTC. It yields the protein CASSLPSGSEDEQYF.

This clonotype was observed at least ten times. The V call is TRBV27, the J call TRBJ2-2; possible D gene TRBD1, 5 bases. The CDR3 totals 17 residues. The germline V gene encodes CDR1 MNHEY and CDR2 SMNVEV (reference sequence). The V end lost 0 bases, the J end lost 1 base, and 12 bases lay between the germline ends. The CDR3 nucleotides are TGTGCCAGCAGTTTATCCCGAAGACAGATGAACACCGGGGAGCTGTTTTTT. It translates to CASSLSRRQMNTGELFF.

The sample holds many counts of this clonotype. The chain's CDR3 is CASSWTGINYGYTF. In nucleotides, the CDR3 is TGTGCCAGCAGTTGGACAGGGATTAACTATGGCTACACCTTC. The chain links TRBV12-3 or TRBV12-4 to TRBJ1-2, with 8 bases matching TRBD1. V shed 4 bases, J shed 1 base, and the junction held 2 bases outside the gene matches. There are 14 residues in the CDR3.

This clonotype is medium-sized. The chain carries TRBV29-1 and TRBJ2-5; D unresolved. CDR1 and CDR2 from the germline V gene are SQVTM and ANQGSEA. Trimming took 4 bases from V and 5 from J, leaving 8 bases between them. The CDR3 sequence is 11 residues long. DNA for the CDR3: TGCAGCGTTGCTCTCTGGGAGACCCAGTACTTC. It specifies CSVALWETQYF. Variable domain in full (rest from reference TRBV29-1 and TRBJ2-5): SAVISQKPSRDICQRGTSLTIQCQVDSQVTMMFWYRQQPGQSLTLIATANQGSEATYESGFVIDKFPISRPNLTFSTLTVSNMSPEDSSIYLCSVALWETQYFGPGTRLLVL.

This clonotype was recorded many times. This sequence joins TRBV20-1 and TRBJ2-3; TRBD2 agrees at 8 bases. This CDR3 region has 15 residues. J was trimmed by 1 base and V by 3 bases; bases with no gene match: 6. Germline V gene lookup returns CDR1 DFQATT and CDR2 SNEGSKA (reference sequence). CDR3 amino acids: CSASQRERGTDTQYF. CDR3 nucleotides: TGCAGTGCTAGCCAGCGGGAGAGAGGCACAGATACGCAGTATTTT.

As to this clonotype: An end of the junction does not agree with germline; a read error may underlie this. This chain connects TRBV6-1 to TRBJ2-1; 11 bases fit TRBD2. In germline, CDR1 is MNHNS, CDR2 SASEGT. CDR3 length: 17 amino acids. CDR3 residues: CASSERLAGGSYNEQLF. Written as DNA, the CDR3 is TGTGCCAGCAGTGAGAGGCTAGCGGGAGGATCCTACAATGAGCAGCTCTTC.

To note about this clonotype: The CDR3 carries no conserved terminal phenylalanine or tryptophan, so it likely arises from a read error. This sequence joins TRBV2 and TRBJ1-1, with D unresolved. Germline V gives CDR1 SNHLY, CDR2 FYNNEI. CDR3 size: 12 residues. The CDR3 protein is CASNLGNAEAFL. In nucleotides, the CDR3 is TGTGCCAGCAACCTGGGGAACGCTGAAGCTTTCCTT.

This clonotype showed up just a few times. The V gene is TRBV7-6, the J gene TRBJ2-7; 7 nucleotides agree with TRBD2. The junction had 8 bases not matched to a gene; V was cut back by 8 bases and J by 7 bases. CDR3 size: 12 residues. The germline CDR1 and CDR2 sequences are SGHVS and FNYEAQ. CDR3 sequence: CASAGRAGEQYF. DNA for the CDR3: TGTGCCAGCGCAGGGAGGGCCGGTGAGCAGTACTTC.

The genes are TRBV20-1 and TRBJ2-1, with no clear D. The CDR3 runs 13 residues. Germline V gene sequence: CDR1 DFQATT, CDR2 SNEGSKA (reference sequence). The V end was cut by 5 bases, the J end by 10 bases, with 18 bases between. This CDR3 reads CSAARWSCNEQFF. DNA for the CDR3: TGCAGTGCTGCTAGATGGTCGTGCAACGAGCAGTTCTTC.

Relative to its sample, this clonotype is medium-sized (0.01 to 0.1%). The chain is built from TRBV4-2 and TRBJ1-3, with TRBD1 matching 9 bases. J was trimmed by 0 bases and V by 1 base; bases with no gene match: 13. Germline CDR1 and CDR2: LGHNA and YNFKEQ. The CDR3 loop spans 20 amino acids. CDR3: CASSQGDRVAWIPSGNTIYF. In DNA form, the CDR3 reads TGTGCCAGCAGCCAAGGGGACAGGGTAGCGTGGATACCCTCTGGAAACACCATATATTTT.

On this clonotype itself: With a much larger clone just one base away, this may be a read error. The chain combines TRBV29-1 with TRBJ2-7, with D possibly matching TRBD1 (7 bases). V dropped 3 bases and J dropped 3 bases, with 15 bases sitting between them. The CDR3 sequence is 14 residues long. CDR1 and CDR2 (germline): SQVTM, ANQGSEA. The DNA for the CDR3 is TGCAGCGTTGACCCCGGAGGGACAGACTACGAGCAGTACTTC. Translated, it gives CSVDPGGTDYEQYF.